The T cell receptor beta chain described here comes from a study of shared clonotypes between healthy human individuals. Looking at the study overall: Donors, aged 18 to 49, were two women and three men.

Splitting of each subset's genomic DNA was done evenly across several immunoSEQ plates. Repertoires were generated with immunoSEQ multiplex PCR, while TCRdb's copy carries only in-frame clones and drops some. Of about 2.1 million clones in the sample, about 94% are singletons; the top ten hold approximately 1.6%. A word on this clone: Its antigen remains unidentified.

Naive CD8 cells lacked CD45RO and underwent positive selection for CCR7, leaving out terminally differentiated effector memory CD45RA+ cells. V was clipped by 3 bases and J by 6 bases, with 15 bases between them. The CDR3 is made up of 14 amino acids. CDR1 is MDHEN and CDR2 is SYDVKM in the germline V gene. Regarding the study as a whole: The study's rarefaction showed incomplete sorted-subset sequencing despite large depth.

This receptor was taken from a man between 18 and 35 years old in good health. Some clones in this sample may be carry-over from other donors' samples. The chain combines TRBV28 with TRBJ2-7; tentative D call: TRBD1 (5 bases). The material sequenced was naive CD8+ T cells from PBMCs. CDR3 protein: CASSFWGVQGEQYF. The CDR3 DNA is TGTGCCAGCAGTTTTTGGGGCGTTCAGGGCGAGCAGTACTTC.